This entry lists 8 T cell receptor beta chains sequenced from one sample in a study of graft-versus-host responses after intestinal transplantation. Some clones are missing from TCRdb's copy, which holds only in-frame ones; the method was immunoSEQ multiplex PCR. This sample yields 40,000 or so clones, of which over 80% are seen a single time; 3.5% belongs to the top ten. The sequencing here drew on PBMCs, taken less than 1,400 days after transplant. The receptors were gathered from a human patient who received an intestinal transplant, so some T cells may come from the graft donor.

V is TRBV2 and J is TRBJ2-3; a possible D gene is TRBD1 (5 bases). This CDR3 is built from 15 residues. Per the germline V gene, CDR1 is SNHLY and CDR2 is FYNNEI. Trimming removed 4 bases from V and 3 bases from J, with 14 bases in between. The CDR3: CASSVGRAFTDTQYF. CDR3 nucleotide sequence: TGTGCCAGCAGTGTCGGCAGGGCCTTTACAGATACGCAGTATTTT.

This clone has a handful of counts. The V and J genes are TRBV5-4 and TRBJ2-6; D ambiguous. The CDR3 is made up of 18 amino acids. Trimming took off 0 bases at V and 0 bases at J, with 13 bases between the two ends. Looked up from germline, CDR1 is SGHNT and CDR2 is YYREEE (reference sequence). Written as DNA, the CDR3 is TGTGCCAGCAGCTTGGCCCCTACTACCTACTCTGGGGCCAACGTCCTGACTTTC. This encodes CASSLAPTTYSGANVLTF.

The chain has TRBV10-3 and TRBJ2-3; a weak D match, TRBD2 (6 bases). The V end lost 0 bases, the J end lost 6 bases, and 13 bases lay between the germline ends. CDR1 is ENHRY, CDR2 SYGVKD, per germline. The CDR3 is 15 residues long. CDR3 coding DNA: TGTGCCATCAGTGAGTCGTTAGCGGTCCTTGATACGCAGTATTTT. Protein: CAISESLAVLDTQYF.

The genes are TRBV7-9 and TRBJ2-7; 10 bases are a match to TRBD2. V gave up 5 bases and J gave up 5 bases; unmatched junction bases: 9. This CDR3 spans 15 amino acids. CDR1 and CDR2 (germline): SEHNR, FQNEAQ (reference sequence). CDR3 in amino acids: CASSAPTSGINEQYF. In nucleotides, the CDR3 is TGTGCCAGCAGCGCCCCCACTAGCGGGATCAACGAGCAGTACTTC.

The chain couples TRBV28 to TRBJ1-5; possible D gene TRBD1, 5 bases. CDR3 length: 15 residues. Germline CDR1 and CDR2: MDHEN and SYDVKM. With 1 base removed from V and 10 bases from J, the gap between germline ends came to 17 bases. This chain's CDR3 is CASSLSGRKGSPQHF. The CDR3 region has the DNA TGTGCCAGCAGTTTATCGGGTAGGAAGGGGAGTCCCCAGCATTTT.

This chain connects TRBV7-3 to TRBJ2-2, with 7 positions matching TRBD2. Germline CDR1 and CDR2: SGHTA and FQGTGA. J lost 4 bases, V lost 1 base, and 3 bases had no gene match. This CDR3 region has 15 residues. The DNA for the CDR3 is TGTGCCAGCAGCTTAATGGGGGGGACCACCGGGGAGCTGTTTTTT. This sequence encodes CASSLMGGTTGELFF.

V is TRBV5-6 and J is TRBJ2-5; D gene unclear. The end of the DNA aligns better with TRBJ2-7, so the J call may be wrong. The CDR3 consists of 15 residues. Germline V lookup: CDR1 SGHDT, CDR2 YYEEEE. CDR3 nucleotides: TGTGCCAGCAGCTCCAAGGAAACCTTCGACTACGAGCAGTACTTC. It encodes CASSSKETFDYEQYF.

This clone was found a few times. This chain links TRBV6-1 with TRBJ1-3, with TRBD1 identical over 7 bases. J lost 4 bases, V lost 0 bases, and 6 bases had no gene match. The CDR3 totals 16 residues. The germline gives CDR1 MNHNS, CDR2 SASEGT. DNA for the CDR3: TGTGCCAGCAGTGAAGCTGAGGGAGGGGGCGGAAACACCATATATTTT. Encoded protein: CASSEAEGGGGNTIYF.